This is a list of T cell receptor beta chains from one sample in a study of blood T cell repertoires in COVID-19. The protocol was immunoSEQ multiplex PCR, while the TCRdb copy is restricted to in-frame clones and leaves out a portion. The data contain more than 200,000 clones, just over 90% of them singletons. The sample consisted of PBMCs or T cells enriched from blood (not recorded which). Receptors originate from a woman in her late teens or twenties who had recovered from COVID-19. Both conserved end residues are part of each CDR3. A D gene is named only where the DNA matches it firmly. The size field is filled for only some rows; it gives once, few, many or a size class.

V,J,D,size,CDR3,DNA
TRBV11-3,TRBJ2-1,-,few,CASSWTGGMQFF,TGTGCCAGCAGTTGGACCGGGGGTATGCAGTTCTTC
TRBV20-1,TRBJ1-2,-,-,CSAGGDYGYTF,TGCAGTGCCGGGGGAGACTATGGCTACACCTTC
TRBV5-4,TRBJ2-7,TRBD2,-,CASSPLALAGAEQYF,TGTGCCAGCAGCCCCCTGGCACTAGCGGGAGCCGAGCAGTACTTC
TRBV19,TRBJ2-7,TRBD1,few,CASSPRQGNEQYF,TGTGCCAGTAGTCCCCGACAGGGTAACGAGCAGTACTTC
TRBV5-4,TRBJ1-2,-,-,CASSLTGQIYGYTF,TGTGCCAGCAGCTTGACAGGTCAAATCTATGGCTACACCTTC
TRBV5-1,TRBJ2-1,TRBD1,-,CASSPWTGERGEQFF,TGCGCCAGCAGCCCCTGGACAGGGGAGAGGGGTGAGCAGTTCTTC
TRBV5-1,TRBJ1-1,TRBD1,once,CASSPGTGHTEAFF,TGCGCCAGCAGCCCCGGGACAGGGCACACTGAAGCTTTCTTT
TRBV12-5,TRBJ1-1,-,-,CASGSPLQVMNTEAFF,TGTGCTAGTGGTTCGCCACTACAGGTCATGAACACTGAAGCTTTCTTT
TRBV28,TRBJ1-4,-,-,CASSPRAGYNEKLFF,TGTGCCAGCAGTCCCCGGGCGGGTTATAATGAAAAACTGTTTTTT
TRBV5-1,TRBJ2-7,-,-,CASSLRTDSYEQYF,TGCGCCAGCAGCTTAAGGACAGACTCCTACGAGCAGTACTTC
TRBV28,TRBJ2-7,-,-,CASSPGGLGEQYF,TGTGCCAGCAGCCCCGGGGGTTTGGGCGAGCAGTACTTC
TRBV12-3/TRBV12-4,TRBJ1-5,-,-,CASSFSNQPQHF,TGTGCCAGCAGTTTTTCGAATCAGCCCCAGCATTTT
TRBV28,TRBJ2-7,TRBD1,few,CASRRQGASYEQYF,TGTGCCAGCCGCAGGCAGGGGGCCTCCTACGAGCAGTACTTC
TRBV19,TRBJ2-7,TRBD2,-,CASSQTSTYEQYF,TGTGCCAGTTCTCAGACTAGCACCTACGAGCAGTACTTC
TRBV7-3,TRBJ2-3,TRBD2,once,CASSKLAGTNTDTQYF,TGTGCCAGCAGCAAACTAGCGGGGACAAACACAGATACGCAGTATTTT
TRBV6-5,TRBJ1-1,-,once,CASSFLGEATEAFF,TGTGCCAGCAGTTTCCTCGGGGAGGCCACTGAAGCTTTCTTT
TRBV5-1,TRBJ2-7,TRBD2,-,CASSLVGLGQGLAGAPYEQYF,TGCGCCAGCAGCTTGGTTGGGCTGGGACAGGGACTAGCGGGAGCCCCCTACGAGCAGTACTTC
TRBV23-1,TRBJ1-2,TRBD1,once,CASSRQGCYGYTF,TGCGCCAGCAGTCGACAGGGCTGCTATGGCTACACCTTC
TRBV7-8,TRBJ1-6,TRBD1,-,CASSLGRGRSYNSPLHF,TGTGCCAGCAGCTTAGGCAGGGGGCGCTCCTATAATTCACCCCTCCACTTT
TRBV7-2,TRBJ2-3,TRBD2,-,CASSKSGGVTDTQYF,TGTGCCAGCAGCAAGAGCGGGGGGGTTACAGATACGCAGTATTTT
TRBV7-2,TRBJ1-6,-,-,CASSLSSRTGGSPLHF,TGTGCCAGCAGCTTATCCTCTAGGACTGGCGGTTCACCCCTCCACTTT
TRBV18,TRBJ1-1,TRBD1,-,CASADRLDTEAFF,TGTGCCAGCGCGGACAGGTTGGACACTGAAGCTTTCTTT